This entry lists 3 T cell receptor beta chains sequenced from one sample in a study of T-cell memory formation after mild COVID-19. TCRdb reanalysed the 5' RACE reads using MiXCR and keeps one entry per CDR3 protein. Of about 340,000 distinct CDR3 sequences in the sample, 20% to 25% were seen once. Sequenced input: PBMCs or a T cell subset sorted from them (not recorded which). The receptors derive from an adult woman who had mild COVID-19 (a few samples of this study predate the infection). Cell type and time point are not known.

The V and J genes are TRBV6-6 and TRBJ2-5; weak D call: TRBD1 (5 bases). The CDR3 has 15 amino acids. Germline CDR1 and CDR2: MNHNY and SVGAGI (reference sequence). The germline V and J ends were trimmed by 6 bases and 3 bases, with 17 bases remaining between them. CDR3 loop: CASRTLLTAKETQYF. The CDR3 coding sequence is TGTGCCAGCAGGACTCTCCTGACAGCCAAAGAGACCCAGTACTTC.

In this sample, this clonotype turned up a few times. V usage is TRBV29-1 and J usage is TRBJ2-7, with D hard to call. Germline values: CDR1 SQVTM, CDR2 ANQGSEA. The CDR3 has 13 residues. Trimming removed 2 bases at V and 4 bases at J, with 12 bases between. CDR3 loop: CSVELGRGYEQYF. The DNA for the CDR3 is TGCAGCGTTGAATTGGGCAGAGGATACGAGCAGTACTTC.

V and J are TRBV29-1 and TRBJ1-1, with D hard to call. Germline V gene sequence: CDR1 SQVTM, CDR2 ANQGSEA. V lost 4 bases, J lost 1 base, and 4 bases lay in between. CDR3 size: 11 residues. The CDR3, as DNA: TGCAGCGTTGTAACGAACACTGAAGCTTTCTTT. This sequence encodes CSVVTNTEAFF.